The 6 T cell receptor beta chains below were found in one sample sequenced in a study of T cell responses to AZD1222 COVID-19 vaccine. Clones were sequenced by immunoSEQ multiplex PCR, and TCRdb holds only the in-frame ones, with some missing. The sample consists of roughly 180,000 clones, approximately 90% of them appearing once. The sample in question was peripheral blood, obtained on day 0 of AZD1222 vaccination. The receptors were gathered from an adult in good health.

The rearrangement joins TRBV6-5 to TRBJ2-7; D is perhaps TRBD2 (6 bases). V was shortened by 2 bases and J by 5 bases, with 13 bases between the two germline ends. CDR1 is MNHEY and CDR2 is SVGAGI in the germline V gene. The CDR3 has 14 amino acids. The CDR3: CASSYQTRRDEQYF. In DNA form, the CDR3 reads TGTGCCAGCAGTTACCAGACAAGGAGGGACGAGCAGTACTTC.

The table lists this clone with a few counts. V is TRBV28 and J is TRBJ1-2; unclear D gene. Trimming shortened V by 5 bases and J by 8 bases, and 9 bases separated the two germline ends. From germline, CDR1 is MDHEN and CDR2 SYDVKM. The CDR3 loop spans 11 amino acids. The CDR3 spells CASSTRLGYTF. The CDR3 DNA is TGTGCCAGCAGTACGCGTCTGGGCTACACCTTC.

J is TRBJ2-2 and V is TRBV2; D possibly corresponds to TRBD2 (6 bases). The CDR3 spans 15 residues. The V gene's germline CDR1 is SNHLY and CDR2 FYNNEI. Trimming cost V 0 bases and J 2 bases, with 7 bases left between them. The CDR3 region is CASSEARGNTGELFF. DNA for the CDR3: TGTGCCAGCAGTGAAGCGCGGGGAAACACCGGGGAGCTGTTTTTT.

This chain uses TRBV10-3 with TRBJ2-5; D possibly matches TRBD1 or TRBD2 (5 bases each). The germline V and J ends were trimmed by 10 bases and 4 bases, with 13 bases remaining between them. CDR1 and CDR2 (germline): ENHRY, SYGVKD. The CDR3 spans 12 residues. This chain's CDR3 is CATGEGRETQYF. CDR3 bases: TGTGCCACCGGCGAGGGACGAGAGACCCAGTACTTC.

CDR3 nucleotides: TGCGCCAGCAGCCAAGCGGGAGGGCAAGAGACCCAGTACTTC. It is translated as CASSQAGGQETQYF. This sequence joins TRBV4-3 and TRBJ2-5, with 8 bases fitting TRBD2. V was clipped by 1 base and J by 2 bases; unmatched bases: 0. The CDR3 is made up of 14 amino acids. The germline CDR1 and CDR2 sequences are LGHNA and YSLEER.

The chain carries TRBV7-9 and TRBJ2-1; TRBD2 matches 10 bases. CDR3 length: 12 amino acids. After removal of 4 bases from V and 15 bases from J, the junction contained 6 bases not matched to a gene. CDR1 and CDR2 from the germline V gene are SEHNR and FQNEAQ (reference sequence). The CDR3 spells CASSSGLADTFF. The CDR3 bases are TGTGCCAGCAGCTCCGGACTAGCGGATACGTTCTTC. Looking up the rest from reference TRBV7-9 and TRBJ2-1 gives the full variable domain: DTGVSQNPRHKITKRGQNVTFRCDPISEHNRLYWYRQTLGQGPEFLTYFQNEAQLEKSRLLSDRFSAERPKGSFSTLEIQRTEQGDSAMYLCASSSGLADTFFGPGTRLTVL.